The 9 T cell receptor beta chains below all came from one sample that was sequenced in a study of cytomegalovirus exposure and HLA in healthy donors. The PCR made use of 60 Vbeta and 13 Jbeta primers. This table comes from immunoSEQ multiplex PCR, and its TCRdb copy is limited to in-frame clones, with some not included. The sample has 170,000 or so clones. The sample consisted of PBMCs. These receptors were obtained from a man aged 30 to 45 in good health and CMV-seronegative.

The rearrangement joins TRBV18 to TRBJ2-7; the match to TRBD2 covers 13 bases. V was pared by 5 bases and J by 2 bases, with 0 bases of the junction left unmatched. CDR1 and CDR2 from the germline V gene are KGHSH and LQKENI. There are 14 residues in the CDR3. CDR3 region: CASSGTSGTYEQYF. In DNA form, the CDR3 reads TGTGCCAGCTCAGGGACTAGCGGGACCTACGAGCAGTACTTC.

In regard to this clone: Other DNA sequences in the same sample also yield this CDR3. The J gene is TRBJ2-7, the V gene TRBV5-1; 10 bases match TRBD1. V gave up 4 bases and J gave up 0 bases; unmatched junction bases: 4. This CDR3 has 15 amino acids. CDR1 is SGHRS and CDR2 is YFSETQ in the germline V gene. The CDR3 coding sequence is TGCGCCAGCAGCCTTGGACAGGGGGACTCCTACGAGCAGTACTTC. Translating gives CASSLGQGDSYEQYF.

The chain combines TRBV7-3 with TRBJ1-1, with a possible D match to TRBD1 (6 bases). The germline V and J ends were trimmed by 5 bases and 4 bases, with 20 bases remaining between them. CDR1 and CDR2 (germline): SGHTA, FQGTGA. CDR3 length equals 16 residues. The CDR3 protein is CASSLSMDSQGTEAFF. Here the CDR3 DNA reads TGTGCCAGCAGCCTTTCTATGGACAGCCAGGGCACTGAAGCTTTCTTT.

V usage is TRBV28 and J usage is TRBJ2-7, with D unresolved. V was trimmed by 4 bases and J by 2 bases, leaving 15 bases between them. The CDR3 loop spans 15 amino acids. Germline V CDR1 and CDR2: MDHEN, SYDVKM. The CDR3 coding sequence is TGTGCCAGCAGTTATGAGCTAGGCTTGACCTACGAGCAGTACTTC. It codes for CASSYELGLTYEQYF.

The gene calls are TRBV7-9 and TRBJ2-7; the match to TRBD1 covers 8 bases. With 4 bases clipped from V and 3 bases from J, the junction kept 2 bases outside the gene matches. Germline V gene data show CDR1 as SEHNR and CDR2 as FQNEAQ (reference sequence). This CDR3 has 13 amino acids. The CDR3 sequence is CASSSGTGYEQYF. For the CDR3, the DNA is TGTGCCAGCAGCTCCGGGACAGGCTACGAGCAGTACTTC.

The chain employs TRBV4-3 and TRBJ2-1; TRBD2 agrees at 9 bases. This CDR3 has 18 residues. Losses at the gene ends were 0 bases for V and 9 bases for J; bases not matched to a gene: 15. Germline CDR1 is LGHNA and CDR2 is YSLEER. The CDR3 reads CASSQDPPGREGTSEQFF. CDR3 DNA sequence: TGCGCCAGCAGCCAAGACCCCCCCGGGCGGGAGGGGACGAGTGAGCAGTTCTTC.

The chain uses TRBV29-1 and TRBJ2-5; tentatively, D is TRBD1 (5 bases). The J call may be incorrect, as the DNA end agrees better with TRBJ2-7. This CDR3 comprises 12 residues. Germline CDR1 and CDR2: SQVTM and ANQGSEA. The CDR3 sequence is CSVEVTQGEQYF. The CDR3 DNA is TGCAGCGTTGAAGTAACGCAGGGCGAGCAGTACTTC.

V usage is TRBV9 and J usage is TRBJ2-2, with D maybe TRBD1 (6 bases). CDR1 is SGDLS and CDR2 is YYNGEE in the germline V gene. This CDR3 spans 17 amino acids. The V end was cut by 0 bases, the J end by 2 bases, with 14 bases between. The CDR3 coding sequence is TGTGCCAGCAGCGTAGCCCCAACGGACAGTAACACCGGGGAGCTGTTTTTT. Translated, it gives CASSVAPTDSNTGELFF. Using reference TRBV9 and TRBJ2-2 for the parts outside the CDR3, the full variable domain is DSGVTQTPKHLITATGQRVTLRCSPRSGDLSVYWYQQSLDQGLQFLIQYYNGEERAKGNILERFSAQQFPDLHSELNLSSLELGDSALYFCASSVAPTDSNTGELFFGEGSRLTVL.

The rearrangement uses TRBV5-1 and TRBJ2-2, with D perhaps matching TRBD1 (6 bases). The V end lost 3 bases, the J end lost 2 bases, and 11 bases lay between the germline ends. Germline CDR1 reads SGHRS; CDR2 reads YFSETQ. The CDR3 is made up of 15 amino acids. The DNA for the CDR3 is TGCGCCAGCAGCTCTTGGGACATCAACACCGGGGAGCTGTTTTTT. Protein sequence: CASSSWDINTGELFF.